The entry below describes one TCR beta chain. As originally analysed: Reference gene primer amplification gave estimated nucleated cell counts. The table came from immunoSEQ multiplex PCR; TCRdb's copy has only in-frame clones and leaves some out. That table furnishes V, J and clone size, whereas the DNA furnished D and trimming. The sample includes about 290,000 clones, around nine tenths of them seen just once. Recovered status applied to Cohort 3 donors who had two consecutive negative PCRs. It also applied to those with clearance or with symptom resolution. Looked up from germline, CDR1 is SGHAT and CDR2 is FQNNGV. The CDR3 sequence is 14 residues long. Trimming stripped 11 bases from V and 3 bases from J, with 20 bases between. The data belong to a study of blood T cell repertoires in COVID-19. Study-level background: T cells, B-cell-depleted T cells, or PBMCs provided the cDNA or gDNA that served as material.

This clonotype was sampled from a woman aged 40 to 50 who had recovered from COVID-19. Sequenced: PBMCs or T cells enriched from blood (not recorded which). The J gene is TRBJ2-7, the V gene TRBV11-2, with a possible D match to TRBD1 (6 bases). The CDR3 here is CAHTAATGLYEQYF. As DNA, the CDR3 is TGTGCCCACACAGCGGCGACAGGCCTCTACGAGCAGTACTTC.